This T cell receptor (beta chain) originates from a study of T cell repertoires in cytomegalovirus infection. This clonotype was recorded at least ten times. The antigen is undetermined. The CDR3 has 16 amino acids. Per the germline V gene, CDR1 is SGHNT and CDR2 is YYREEE (reference sequence). The V and J ends lost 0 bases and 5 bases respectively, with 14 bases between them. TCRdb processed the reads anew with MiXCR; each CDR3 protein has one entry. The sample includes about 270,000 distinct CDR3 sequences, roughly a fifth of them seen just once. V gene TRBV5-4 combines with J gene TRBJ1-4, with D maybe TRBD1 (6 bases). The starting material was cultured PBMCs, obtained from culture after CMV antigen stimulation. This TCR was sampled from a human donor in good health (CMV status not recorded). Some clones in this sample may be carry-over from other donors' samples. CDR3 nucleotide sequence: TGTGCCAGCAGCTTGGGGGGGCAGGGAGCAAATGAAAAACTGTTTTTT. This gives the protein CASSLGGQGANEKLFF. The variable domain in full, with the rest retrieved from reference TRBV5-4 and TRBJ1-4, is ETGVTQSPTHLIKTRGQQVTLRCSSQSGHNTVSWYQQALGQGPQFIFQYYREEENGRGNFPPRFSGLQFPNYSSELNVNALELDDSALYLCASSLGGQGANEKLFFGSGTQLSVL.